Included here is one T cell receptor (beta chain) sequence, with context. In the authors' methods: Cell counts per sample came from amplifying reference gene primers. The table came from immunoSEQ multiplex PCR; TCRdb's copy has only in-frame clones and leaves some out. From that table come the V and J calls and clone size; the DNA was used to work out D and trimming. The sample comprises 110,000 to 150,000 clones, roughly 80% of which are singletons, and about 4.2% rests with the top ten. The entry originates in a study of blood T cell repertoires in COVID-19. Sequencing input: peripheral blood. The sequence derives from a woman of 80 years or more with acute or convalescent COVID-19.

DNA of the CDR3: TGTGCCAGCACCCGACAGGGTTGGGGTCAGCCCCAGCATTTT. Protein product: CASTRQGWGQPQHF. This rearrangement joins TRBV2 to TRBJ1-5; 7 positions agree with TRBD1. The CDR3 extends over 14 amino acids. CDR1 SNHLY and CDR2 FYNNEI come from the germline V gene. Trimming removed 7 bases from V and 6 bases from J; junction bases left unmatched: 9.